This T cell receptor (beta chain) comes out of a study of PD-1 blockade in classical Hodgkin lymphoma. Study results and caveats: Patients with a complete response exhibited baseline diversity comparable to newly diagnosed patients.

Profiling relied on immunoSEQ multiplex PCR, and the TCRdb table lists in-frame clones only, not all of them. Of about 33,000 clones in the sample, approximately 65% were seen once. Described time point: cycle 4 day 1 (C4D1), after more than five weeks of nivolumab. Every patient relapsed after autologous stem cell transplantation, and brentuximab vedotin exposure varied. This clone was counted a single time. Antigen specificity is unknown. The receptor's source is a human donor with classical Hodgkin lymphoma. Sequences were derived from peripheral blood mononuclear cells (PBMCs), sampled before the fourth cycle of nivolumab.

CDR3 nucleotides: TGTGCCAGCAGCTTTGACAGGAGGAGTGGGGATACGCAGTATTTT. It yields the protein CASSFDRRSGDTQYF. The chain links TRBV7-3 to TRBJ2-3; D might be TRBD1 (6 bases). Germline CDR1 SGHTA, CDR2 FQGTGA. The V end was cut by 3 bases, the J end by 6 bases, with 16 bases between. The CDR3 has 15 amino acids.